Listed below are T cell receptor beta chains from one sample, sequenced in a study of molecular identifiers for immune sequencing clone quantification. TCRdb called the PCR reads again in MiXCR, with one record for every CDR3 protein. The sample lists approximately 550,000 distinct CDR3 sequences, around 21% occurring once. Sequenced sample: naive CD8+ T cells from blood, with Jurkat cell RNA spiked in. Every receptor here comes from a human donor in good health. Some libraries in this study had Jurkat cell RNA spiked in. Each CDR3 is given with its conserved first and last residue. The D gene is left open where the match is weak. A clone size is listed for some rows: how often the clone was seen (once, few, many), or a class if it is expanded.

V	size	J	D	CDR3	DNA
TRBV4-1	many	TRBJ2-5	.	CASSQPQSVQETQYF	TGCGCCAGCAGCCAACCCCAGTCTGTCCAAGAGACCCAGTACTTC
TRBV7-9	.	TRBJ2-1	.	CASSFRTAGNEQFF	TGTGCCAGCAGCTTCAGGACAGCCGGCAATGAGCAGTTCTTC
TRBV12-3/TRBV12-4	few	TRBJ2-1	TRBD1	CASSLDRGLVEQFF	TGTGCCAGCAGTTTGGACAGGGGGCTTGTTGAGCAGTTCTTC
TRBV4-3	few	TRBJ2-2	.	CASSPRQGGTGELFF	TGCGCCAGCAGCCCTAGACAGGGAGGAACCGGGGAGCTGTTTTTT
TRBV2	many	TRBJ2-5	.	CASSEMTPQETQYF	TGTGCCAGCAGTGAAATGACTCCCCAAGAGACCCAGTACTTC
TRBV5-6	many	TRBJ2-5	.	CASSQAFTQETQYF	TGTGCCAGCAGCCAAGCCTTTACCCAGGAGACCCAGTACTTC
TRBV12-3/TRBV12-4	.	TRBJ2-1	TRBD1	CASSLDRGSNNEQFF	TGTGCCAGCAGTTTAGACAGGGGTTCGAACAATGAGCAGTTCTTC
TRBV11-2	.	TRBJ1-4	.	CASSLSRGEKLFF	TGTGCCAGCAGCCTATCCCGGGGTGAAAAACTGTTTTTT
TRBV6-2/TRBV6-3	many	TRBJ2-5	.	CASSYAVTHEETQYF	TGTGCCAGCAGTTACGCAGTGACACACGAAGAGACCCAGTACTTC
TRBV4-1	few	TRBJ1-2	.	CASSQGPSATSDGYTF	TGCGCCAGCAGCCAAGGCCCGTCAGCCACAAGCGATGGCTACACCTTC
TRBV3-1	.	TRBJ2-2	TRBD1	CASSPRQGVAGELFF	TGTGCCAGCAGCCCCAGACAGGGTGTCGCCGGGGAGCTGTTTTTT
TRBV14	many	TRBJ2-5	.	CASSPQAPVRIGETQYF	TGTGCCAGCAGCCCTCAAGCGCCGGTTCGGATAGGAGAGACCCAGTACTTC
TRBV4-3	.	TRBJ2-7	.	CASSPRQAPFYEQYF	TGCGCCAGCAGCCCTCGACAGGCCCCCTTCTACGAGCAGTACTTC
TRBV6-2/TRBV6-3	many	TRBJ2-1	.	CASKGPRDARYNEQFF	TGTGCCAGCAAAGGTCCCCGGGACGCTCGCTACAATGAGCAGTTCTTC
TRBV7-6	many	TRBJ1-1	TRBD1	CASSANPGQGTIQNTEAFF	TGTGCCAGCAGCGCCAACCCCGGACAGGGAACAATACAGAACACTGAAGCTTTCTTT
TRBV20-1	few	TRBJ2-1	TRBD2	CSARWGGEQFF	TGCAGTGCTAGATGGGGGGGTGAGCAGTTCTTC
TRBV7-9	many	TRBJ2-5	.	CASSLGTIAQETQYF	TGTGCCAGCAGCTTAGGGACCATAGCCCAAGAGACCCAGTACTTC
TRBV24-1	few	TRBJ2-2	TRBD2	CATSGAGLAGSVANTGELFF	TGTGCCACCAGTGGGGCCGGACTAGCGGGATCCGTCGCGAACACCGGGGAGCTGTTTTTT
TRBV20-1	few	TRBJ1-2	TRBD1	CSAREQGSNYGYTF	TGCAGTGCTAGAGAACAGGGGTCTAACTATGGCTACACCTTC
TRBV11-2	.	TRBJ2-3	.	CASSATGTSTDTQYF	TGTGCCAGCAGCGCCACCGGGACTAGCACAGATACGCAGTATTTT
TRBV6-2/TRBV6-3	.	TRBJ2-7	TRBD1	CASSYGDRAPEQYF	TGTGCCAGCAGTTACGGGGACAGGGCACCCGAGCAGTACTTC
TRBV23-1	.	TRBJ1-4	.	CASGQSATGREKPFF	TGCGCCAGCGGTCAATCAGCTACAGGGAGGGAAAAACCGTTTTTT
TRBV3-1	.	TRBJ2-3	TRBD2	CASSRGLAGRTDTQYF	TGTGCCAGCAGCCGCGGACTAGCGGGAAGGACAGATACGCAGTATTTT
TRBV27	.	TRBJ1-2	.	CASGTTRGYTF	TGTGCCAGCGGCACCACCAGGGGCTACACCTTC
TRBV5-6	.	TRBJ2-7	.	CASSLGGTKYF	TGTGCCAGCAGCTTGGGGGGGACCAAGTACTTC
TRBV7-9	.	TRBJ1-6	.	CASSRAHGQGLNSPLHF	TGTGCCAGCAGCCGGGCCCATGGGCAGGGCCTTAATTCACCCCTCCACTTT
TRBV15	.	TRBJ1-1	TRBD1	CATSPQSGTVTEAFF	TGTGCCACCAGCCCCCAGTCCGGGACAGTCACTGAAGCTTTCTTT
TRBV5-4	many	TRBJ2-3	.	CASSPREASTDTQYF	TGTGCCAGCAGCCCTAGGGAGGCGAGCACAGATACGCAGTATTTT
TRBV9	.	TRBJ2-3	.	CASSVGLSGAPDTQYF	TGTGCCAGCAGCGTAGGGTTGTCCGGGGCTCCAGATACGCAGTATTTT
TRBV27	many	TRBJ2-5	.	CASRAGRETQYF	TGTGCCAGCAGAGCCGGGCGAGAGACCCAGTACTTC
TRBV20-1	many	TRBJ2-7	TRBD2	CSARRDYITYEQYF	TGCAGTGCTAGAAGGGACTATATAACCTACGAGCAGTACTTC
TRBV5-3	.	TRBJ2-1	TRBD2	CASSPGLGANEQFF	TGTGCCAGCAGCCCTGGACTAGGAGCCAATGAGCAGTTCTTC
TRBV9	.	TRBJ2-7	.	CASSVGLGQEAYEQYF	TGTGCCAGCAGCGTAGGTCTGGGACAAGAAGCTTACGAGCAGTACTTC
TRBV7-9	many	TRBJ1-2	.	CASSLATGRSYGYTF	TGTGCCAGCAGCTTAGCAACAGGGAGGAGCTATGGCTACACCTTC
TRBV12-3/TRBV12-4	.	TRBJ1-3	TRBD1	CASSPTGQGSSGNTIYF	TGTGCCAGCAGTCCTACGGGACAGGGTTCCTCTGGAAACACCATATATTTT
TRBV15	few	TRBJ1-1	.	CATSGEIRTEAFF	TGTGCCACCAGCGGCGAGATACGCACTGAAGCTTTCTTT
TRBV6-5	many	TRBJ2-7	TRBD1	CASSHLGQAYEQYF	TGTGCCAGCAGTCACCTGGGACAGGCCTACGAGCAGTACTTC
TRBV7-2	few	TRBJ2-7	TRBD1	CASSLEGQSHEQYF	TGTGCCAGCAGCTTAGAGGGACAGAGTCACGAGCAGTACTTC
TRBV28	many	TRBJ2-6	TRBD1	CASSLYMKGALGANVLTF	TGTGCCAGCAGTTTATATATGAAGGGGGCGCTTGGGGCCAACGTCCTGACTTTC
TRBV28	many	TRBJ2-4	TRBD1	CASSPTGLAKNIQYF	TGTGCCAGCAGTCCGACAGGGCTAGCCAAAAACATTCAGTACTTC
TRBV30	.	TRBJ1-1	TRBD1	CAWKAGTGSTEAFF	TGTGCCTGGAAAGCCGGGACAGGGAGCACTGAAGCTTTCTTT
TRBV4-2	.	TRBJ2-5	.	CASSPGLGETQYF	TGTGCCAGCAGCCCGGGACTCGGGGAGACCCAGTACTTC
TRBV7-6	.	TRBJ2-2	.	CASSLDGSYTGELFF	TGTGCCAGCAGCTTAGACGGCAGCTACACCGGGGAGCTGTTTTTT
TRBV4-2	.	TRBJ2-3	TRBD1	CASSQRDRGLTDTQYF	TGTGCCAGCAGCCAACGGGACAGGGGCCTCACAGATACGCAGTATTTT
TRBV29-1	.	TRBJ2-2	TRBD1	CSGTGVSTGELFF	TGCAGCGGGACAGGGGTGAGCACCGGGGAACTGTTTTTT
TRBV6-1	many	TRBJ1-5	.	CASWGQGFGQPQHF	TGTGCCAGTTGGGGCCAGGGGTTCGGGCAGCCCCAGCATTTT
TRBV4-1	many	TRBJ2-5	TRBD2	CASSQPSIALGTSGSQETQYF	TGCGCCAGCAGCCAGCCTTCTATCGCTTTGGGGACTAGCGGGAGCCAAGAGACCCAGTACTTC
TRBV4-1	.	TRBJ2-2	.	CASSQEGGSAGELFF	TGCGCCAGCAGCCAAGAGGGGGGTTCGGCCGGGGAGCTGTTTTTT
TRBV29-1	few	TRBJ2-1	TRBD2	CSVLGGTGLAGGNEQFF	TGCAGCGTTTTGGGCGGAACGGGACTAGCGGGAGGGAATGAGCAGTTCTTC
TRBV24-1	.	TRBJ1-1	.	CAAGRGMNTEAFF	TGTGCCGCGGGGCGGGGGATGAACACTGAAGCTTTCTTT
TRBV6-5	.	TRBJ2-3	.	CTSSSNRDSLRLADTQYF	TGTACCAGCAGTTCCAACCGGGACTCCCTCCGGTTGGCAGATACGCAGTATTTT
TRBV5-1	many	TRBJ2-1	.	CASSFSSSYNEQFF	TGCGCCAGCAGCTTTAGTAGCTCCTACAATGAGCAGTTCTTC
TRBV24-1	few	TRBJ2-1	.	CATSDLGAGTSKRNEQFF	TGTGCCACCAGTGATTTAGGGGCCGGGACATCGAAAAGGAATGAGCAGTTCTTC
TRBV5-6	.	TRBJ2-7	TRBD1	CASSFTYLDRGDEQYF	TGTGCCAGCAGCTTCACGTATCTCGACAGGGGAGACGAGCAGTACTTC